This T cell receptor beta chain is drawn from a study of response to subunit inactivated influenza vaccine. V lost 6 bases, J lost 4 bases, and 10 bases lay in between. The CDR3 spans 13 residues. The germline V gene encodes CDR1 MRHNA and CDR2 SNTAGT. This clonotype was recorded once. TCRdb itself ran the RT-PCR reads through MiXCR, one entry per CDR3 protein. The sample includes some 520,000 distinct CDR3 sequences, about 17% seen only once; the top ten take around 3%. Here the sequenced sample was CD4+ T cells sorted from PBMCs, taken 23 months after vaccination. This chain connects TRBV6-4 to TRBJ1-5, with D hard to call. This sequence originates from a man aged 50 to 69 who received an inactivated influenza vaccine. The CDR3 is CASSREVNQPQHF. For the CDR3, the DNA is TGTGCCAGCAGCCGGGAAGTGAATCAGCCCCAGCATTTT.